Following are 18 T cell receptor beta chains from one sample sequenced in a study of blood T cell repertoires in COVID-19. Using immunoSEQ multiplex PCR, the repertoire was profiled, and TCRdb retains in-frame clones only, with some absent. The table lists about 370,000 clones, 70% to 90% of them singletons. Sample: peripheral blood. All receptors come from a woman aged 30 to 39 with COVID-19, enrolled during active disease.

The chain recombines TRBV4-3 with TRBJ2-5, with TRBD1 as a possible D gene (6 bases). The CDR3 sequence is 15 residues long. V was cut by 1 base and J by 4 bases, with 13 bases left in between. The germline V gene has CDR1 LGHNA and CDR2 YSLEER. CDR3 in DNA: TGCGCCAGCAGCCAAGGGCTGACAGGCCGAGAGACCCAGTACTTC. Its translation is CASSQGLTGRETQYF.

The V and J genes are TRBV10-1 and TRBJ2-5; TRBD1 might be the D (6 bases). Between the trimmed V and J ends, which lost 0 bases and 1 base, there was a span of 12 bases. Germline lookup yields CDR1 WNHNN and CDR2 SYGVQD (reference sequence). This CDR3 has 16 residues. The CDR3 spells CASSESGGRRQETQYF. The CDR3 DNA sequence: TGCGCCAGCAGTGAGTCAGGGGGACGTCGCCAAGAGACCCAGTACTTC.

This clone has only one observation. The J gene is TRBJ1-2, the V gene TRBV25-1, with TRBD1 identical over 10 bases. The CDR3 is 18 residues long. Germline CDR1 is MGHDK and CDR2 is SYGVNS. The V segment lost 1 base and the J segment 1 base; nucleotides outside the gene matches: 9. The CDR3 reads CASSELFGGTGDNYGYTF. The CDR3 DNA reads as TGTGCCAGCAGTGAATTATTTGGCGGGACAGGGGATAACTATGGCTACACCTTC.

The chain joins TRBV2 to TRBJ2-5, with 11 bases aligning to TRBD2. The CDR3 spans 16 residues. After removal of 5 bases from V and 7 bases from J, the junction contained 12 bases not matched to a gene. Looked up from germline, CDR1 is SNHLY and CDR2 is FYNNEI. The CDR3 coding sequence is TGTGCCAGCAGTCGAGAACTAGCGGGAGCTGGGGGGACCCAGTACTTC. It translates to CASSRELAGAGGTQYF.

CDR3 nucleotides: TGTGCCAGCAGCTTAGCAGGGGCGAAGGAGGAGCAGTACTTC. Amino acid sequence: CASSLAGAKEEQYF. The chain is built from TRBV7-2 and TRBJ2-7, with D possibly TRBD1 on 5 matching bases. In germline, CDR1 is SGHTA, CDR2 FQGNSA. V lost 0 bases and J lost 7, with 13 bases in between. The CDR3 sequence is 14 residues long.

The chain recombines TRBV4-3 with TRBJ2-2; 8 bases agree with TRBD1. The CDR3 runs to 18 residues. Germline V lookup: CDR1 LGHNA, CDR2 YSLEER. Trimming took 0 bases from V and 1 from J; bases not matched to a gene: 7. The CDR3 DNA reads as TGCGCCAGCAGCCAAGATCCTCCGACAGGGGTGAACACCGGGGAGCTGTTTTTT. The encoded protein is CASSQDPPTGVNTGELFF.

This chain joins TRBV6-1 and TRBJ2-3; D call uncertain. Germline values: CDR1 MNHNS, CDR2 SASEGT. The CDR3 is 13 residues long. V lost 3 bases and J lost 1, with 5 bases in between. The CDR3 here is CASSESGTDTQYF. The CDR3 nucleotides read TGTGCCAGCAGTGAGTCCGGCACAGATACGCAGTATTTT.

The chain couples TRBV19 to TRBJ2-5; no firm D call. This CDR3 spans 13 amino acids. The V gene's germline CDR1 is LNHDA and CDR2 SQIVND (reference sequence). Trimming shortened V by 6 bases and J by 4 bases, and 12 bases separated the two germline ends. CDR3 residues: CASRPDLGETQYF. The DNA for the CDR3 is TGTGCCAGTAGGCCCGACTTAGGAGAGACCCAGTACTTC.

The chain recombines TRBV19 with TRBJ2-1; TRBD2 matches 7 bases. The CDR3 has 14 amino acids. CDR1 and CDR2 (germline): LNHDA, SQIVND (reference sequence). Germline trimming cut 4 bases from V and 5 bases from J; bases unmatched to any gene: 5. The CDR3 region has the DNA TGTGCCAGTAGTAACCGGGGGGTAAACAATGAGCAGTTCTTC. It encodes CASSNRGVNNEQFF.

The J gene is TRBJ2-7, the V gene TRBV11-3; TRBD1 agrees at 8 bases. V trimming: 5 bases; J trimming: 4 bases; junction bases outside the gene matches: 7. Germline loops: CDR1 SGHNT, CDR2 YENEEA. This CDR3 contains 14 residues. CDR3 DNA sequence: TGTGCCAGCAGCCCGGGACAGGTCCCGTACGAGCAGTACGTC. Encoded protein: CASSPGQVPYEQYV.

This chain uses TRBV24-1 with TRBJ1-1; 7 bases are shared with TRBD1. The V segment lost 1 base and the J segment 0 bases; nucleotides outside the gene matches: 7. The CDR3 runs to 17 residues. Germline V gene sequence: CDR1 KGHDR, CDR2 SFDVKD. The CDR3 DNA sequence: TGTGCCACCAGTGATTTTGAGACAGGGCCCATGAACACTGAAGCTTTCTTT. Encoded protein: CATSDFETGPMNTEAFF.

This chain joins TRBV5-6 and TRBJ2-5; TRBD1 matches 8 bases. The CDR3 extends over 14 amino acids. V shed 3 bases and J 1 base; nucleotides not matched to a gene: 2. Germline V gene sequence: CDR1 SGHDT, CDR2 YYEEEE. In nucleotides, the CDR3 is TGTGCCAGCAGCTGGACAGGGCGCCAAGAGACCCAGTACTTC. Protein product: CASSWTGRQETQYF.

The chain combines TRBV5-8 with TRBJ1-2; D gene ambiguous. Trimming removed 1 base from V and 4 bases from J, with 14 bases in between. CDR1 and CDR2 (germline): SGHTS, YDEGEE. The CDR3 is made up of 15 amino acids. The CDR3 nucleotides read TGTGCCAGCAGCTTGATAACCCTGCCGGGCTATGGCTACACCTTC. As protein: CASSLITLPGYGYTF.

The V call is TRBV5-6, the J call TRBJ1-2, with 10 bases fitting TRBD1. Trimming cost V 7 bases and J 2 bases; bases outside gene matches: 5. CDR1 and CDR2 from the germline V gene are SGHDT and YYEEEE. The CDR3 sequence is 14 residues long. CDR3 protein: CASATGQGNYGYTF. The CDR3 DNA follows: TGTGCCAGCGCCACGGGACAGGGGAACTATGGCTACACCTTC.

This chain links TRBV2 with TRBJ1-2; 10 positions match TRBD1. This CDR3 contains 14 residues. V was pared by 5 bases and J by 3 bases, with 3 bases of the junction left unmatched. Germline lookup yields CDR1 SNHLY and CDR2 FYNNEI. The CDR3 spells CASSSGTGDYGYTF. In DNA, the CDR3 is TGTGCCAGCAGTTCTGGGACAGGGGACTATGGCTACACCTTC.

The J gene is TRBJ1-1, the V gene TRBV29-1; 12 bases agree with TRBD1. Per the germline V gene, CDR1 is SQVTM and CDR2 is ANQGSEA. The ends lost 3 bases at V and 4 bases at J; junction bases unmatched: 6. The CDR3 is 15 amino acids. The CDR3 loop reads CSVDRGQGAGTEAFF. The DNA of the CDR3 is TGCAGCGTTGATCGGGGACAGGGGGCAGGCACTGAAGCTTTCTTT.

This chain connects TRBV5-1 to TRBJ2-1; 11 bases are a match to TRBD2. Germline loops: CDR1 SGHRS, CDR2 YFSETQ. The junction had 3 bases not matched to a gene; V was cut back by 3 bases and J by 4 bases. This CDR3 spans 15 amino acids. CDR3 nucleotides: TGCGCCAGCAGCTCCGGGACTAGCGGATACAATGAGCAGTTCTTC. Amino acids: CASSSGTSGYNEQFF.

V usage is TRBV30 and J usage is TRBJ2-1; 12 bases are shared with TRBD2. Trimming took 5 bases from V and 0 from J; bases not matched to a gene: 14. Germline V gene lookup returns CDR1 GTSNPN and CDR2 SVGIG (reference sequence). The CDR3 totals 19 residues. The CDR3 region is CAWGFLAGGPGSSYNEQFF. The CDR3 DNA reads as TGTGCCTGGGGGTTTCTAGCGGGAGGGCCAGGGAGCTCCTACAATGAGCAGTTCTTC.